This T cell receptor beta chain derives from a study of neurological immune-mediated disorders. Input was under 1.1 million sorted T cells, either CD4+ or CD8+. It was by 5'RACE with 10-nucleotide random UMIs that the cDNA was made. From 15-18 subjects, every sequencing run obtained over 200 million TCR-beta sequences. TCRdb re-called the 5' RACE reads through MiXCR, storing one row per CDR3 protein. Here the sample spans some 18,000 distinct CDR3 sequences, roughly 7.5% being singletons. Germline lookup yields CDR1 SEHNR and CDR2 FQNEAQ (reference sequence). The V gene end was trimmed by 7 bases and the J gene end by 2 bases; junction bases not matched to a gene: 12. This CDR3 has 16 amino acids.

This chain joins TRBV7-9 and TRBJ2-3; 7 bases are a match to TRBD2. The sequenced sample was CD8+ T cells from blood. The origin of this receptor is a woman aged 25-40 years with HTLV-1-associated myelopathy (HAM/TSP). The CDR3 bases are TGTGCCAGCACCTCCCTTGAGCGGGGACTCACAGATACGCAGTATTTT. This codes for CASTSLERGLTDTQYF.